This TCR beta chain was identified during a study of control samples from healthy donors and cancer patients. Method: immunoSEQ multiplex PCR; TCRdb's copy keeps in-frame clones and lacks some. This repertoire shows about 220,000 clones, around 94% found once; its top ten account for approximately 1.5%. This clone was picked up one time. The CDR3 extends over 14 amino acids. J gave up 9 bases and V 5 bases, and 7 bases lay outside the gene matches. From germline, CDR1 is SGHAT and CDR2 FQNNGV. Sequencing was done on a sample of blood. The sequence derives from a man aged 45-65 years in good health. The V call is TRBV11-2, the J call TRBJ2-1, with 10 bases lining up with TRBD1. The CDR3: CASSDRQGASEQFF. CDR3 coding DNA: TGTGCCAGCAGCGATAGACAGGGGGCGTCTGAGCAGTTCTTC.